Below, 4 T cell receptor beta chains from the same sample are listed, as sequenced in a study of cytomegalovirus exposure and HLA in healthy donors. PCR was performed using 60 Vbeta and 13 Jbeta primers. Measured with immunoSEQ multiplex PCR; TCRdb has only the in-frame clones, and not every one. The sample includes 110,000 or so clones, 82% of them seen just once. The sample comprised PBMCs. Receptor source: a woman in her late teens or twenties in good health and CMV-seronegative.

V usage is TRBV7-6 and J usage is TRBJ2-2; D is ambiguous. Trimming removed 4 bases at V and 3 bases at J, with 12 bases between. This CDR3 is 15 amino acids long. In germline, CDR1 is SGHVS, CDR2 FNYEAQ. The CDR3: CASSSGFRDTGELFF. The CDR3 DNA is TGTGCCAGCAGCTCCGGGTTTCGGGACACCGGGGAGCTGTTTTTT.

Here the CDR3 reads CASSPETSSDTQYF. The CDR3 coding sequence is TGCGCCAGCAGCCCCGAGACTAGTTCAGATACGCAGTATTTT. The chain is built from TRBV4-1 and TRBJ2-3; possible D gene TRBD2, 6 bases. Trimming pared 4 bases from V and 4 bases from J, leaving 12 bases between. CDR3 length: 14 residues. The germline V gene has CDR1 MGHRA and CDR2 YSYEKL.

Comments on this clone: One end of the junction is discordant with germline, which a read error may explain. This chain uses TRBV7-7 with TRBJ2-2; 7 bases are a match to TRBD1. Germline lookup yields CDR1 SSHAT and CDR2 FNYEAQ (reference sequence). The CDR3 loop spans 17 amino acids. Here the CDR3 reads CASSLAPGTVNTGELFF. In DNA form, the CDR3 reads TGTGCTAGCAGCTTAGCCCCCGGGACAGTGAACACCGGGGAGCTGTTTTTT.

The gene calls are TRBV6-5 and TRBJ2-2; D possibly corresponds to TRBD1 (7 bases). The CDR3 contains 15 residues. Germline lookup yields CDR1 MNHEY and CDR2 SVGAGI. The V end was cut by 5 bases, the J end by 0 bases, with 10 bases between. The CDR3 DNA reads TGTGCCAGCAGTCCCAGGGGGGCGAACACCGGGGAGCTGTTTTTT. Its protein product is CASSPRGANTGELFF.